The 12 T cell receptor beta chains listed next were all sequenced from one sample in a study of blood T cells in healthy people across ages. Primers used in a second PCR of about 6 to 11 cycles were a sample-barcoded 5' primer and a J-beta primer mix. TCRdb called the 5' RACE reads again in MiXCR, with one record for every CDR3 protein. The table lists over a million distinct CDR3 sequences, under 45% of them singletons, with 15% to 20% in the top ten. Specimen: blood. The receptors derive from a woman aged 55-69 years in good health.

The chain joins TRBV11-1 to TRBJ2-5; weak D call: TRBD2 (6 bases). CDR3 length: 15 amino acids. V was trimmed by 5 bases and J by 11 bases, leaving 24 bases between them. Germline V gene data show CDR1 as SGHAT and CDR2 as FQDESV (reference sequence). The chain's CDR3 is CASSRETRPSDEQYF. DNA for the CDR3: TGTGCCAGCAGCCGGGAGACGAGGCCATCCGATGAGCAGTACTTC.

This chain connects TRBV7-9 to TRBJ2-5; D is undetermined. The CDR3 covers 14 residues. The germline CDR1 and CDR2 sequences are SEHNR and FQNEAQ (reference sequence). Trimming removed 8 bases at V and 2 bases at J, with 15 bases between. Here the CDR3 reads CASLVGPRQETQYF. CDR3 DNA sequence: TGTGCCAGCTTAGTTGGCCCCAGACAAGAGACCCAGTACTTC.

The chain combines TRBV27 with TRBJ1-2; TRBD1 might be the D (6 bases). The CDR3 consists of 16 residues. Trimming shortened V by 6 bases and J by 7 bases, and 24 bases separated the two germline ends. Germline CDR1 is MNHEY and CDR2 is SMNVEV (reference sequence). CDR3 nucleotides: TGTGCCAGCAGCCCCGGACGGGGGGCAGGTCGTGGTGGCTACACCTTC. Translated: CASSPGRGAGRGGYTF.

The chain uses TRBV4-1 and TRBJ2-5; 11 bases are shared with TRBD1. The J call is uncertain, as TRBJ2-7 better fits the DNA end. CDR1 is MGHRA and CDR2 is YSYEKL in the germline V gene. The CDR3 extends over 15 amino acids. The CDR3 region is CASSQRTGGGYEQYF. The CDR3 DNA reads as TGCGCCAGCAGCCAGAGGACAGGGGGCGGGTACGAGCAGTACTTC.

This chain links TRBV28 with TRBJ2-4; 11 bases map to TRBD2. The junction had 5 bases not matched to a gene; V was cut back by 3 bases and J by 4 bases. The V gene's germline CDR1 is MDHEN and CDR2 SYDVKM. There are 16 residues in the CDR3. The CDR3 here is CASSFPTSGVKNIQYF. The CDR3 DNA sequence: TGTGCCAGCAGTTTCCCGACTAGCGGGGTAAAAAACATTCAGTACTTC.

The chain combines TRBV20-1 with TRBJ1-2; 9 positions match TRBD1. The germline V gene encodes CDR1 DFQATT and CDR2 SNEGSKA (reference sequence). V dropped 2 bases and J dropped 8; count of bases not matched to a gene: 12. CDR3 length equals 15 residues. CDR3 residues: CSARPQTGTGKGYTF. The CDR3 nucleotides are TGCAGTGCTAGACCTCAAACCGGGACAGGGAAAGGCTACACCTTC.

The rearrangement links TRBV6-5 to TRBJ2-5; either TRBD1 or TRBD2 may supply D (6 bases each). Trimming left V 6 bases short and J 7 bases short, with 21 bases between. The CDR3 loop spans 15 amino acids. Germline V gene sequence: CDR1 MNHEY, CDR2 SVGAGI. CDR3 loop: CASRSPGTEGGTQYF. In DNA, the CDR3 is TGTGCCAGCAGAAGTCCCGGGACGGAGGGGGGGACCCAGTACTTC.

This clonotype was recorded only once. This chain joins TRBV20-1 and TRBJ2-1; 7 nucleotides match TRBD2. The germline CDR1 and CDR2 sequences are DFQATT and SNEGSKA (reference sequence). This CDR3 contains 15 residues. With V trimmed by 0 bases and J by 5 bases, 7 bases remained unmatched. CDR3 sequence reads: CSARDPYTSDNEQFF. Here the CDR3 DNA reads TGCAGTGCTAGAGATCCGTACACTAGCGACAATGAGCAGTTCTTC.

For this clonotype: The junction and the germline gene differ at one end; a read error may be behind it. The chain recombines TRBV4-2 with TRBJ1-2; TRBD1 matches 10 bases. Per the germline V gene, CDR1 is LGHNA and CDR2 is YNFKEQ. The CDR3 spans 16 residues. The CDR3 DNA follows: TGTGCCGGCAGCCAACCCCGGGACAGGGGTCTCTATGGCTACACCTTC. Amino acids: CAGSQPRDRGLYGYTF.

The chain employs TRBV3-1 and TRBJ2-3; D gene uncertain. Trimming removed 0 bases from V and 4 bases from J, with 11 bases in between. Germline V lookup: CDR1 LGHDT, CDR2 YNNKEL (reference sequence). The length of the CDR3 is 15 residues. The CDR3 DNA reads TGTGCCAGCAGCCAAGACCCACTCTCCTCAGATACGCAGTATTTT. Encoded protein: CASSQDPLSSDTQYF.

The chain combines TRBV20-1 with TRBJ1-5; D remains ambiguous. Trimming took off 0 bases at V and 1 base at J, with 10 bases between the two ends. The CDR3 sequence is 15 residues long. Germline-derived CDR1 and CDR2 are DFQATT and SNEGSKA (reference sequence). This CDR3 reads CSARDWTESNQPQHF. DNA for the CDR3: TGCAGTGCTAGAGATTGGACGGAGAGCAATCAGCCCCAGCATTTT.

This chain links TRBV10-3 with TRBJ2-1; D unresolved. Trimming stripped 4 bases from V and 6 bases from J, with 10 bases between. The germline CDR1 and CDR2 sequences are ENHRY and SYGVKD. This CDR3 is built from 13 residues. The CDR3 sequence is CAISAGYVNEQFF. The CDR3 DNA sequence: TGTGCCATCAGTGCCGGGTACGTCAATGAGCAGTTCTTC.